The rows below give T cell receptor beta chains drawn from one sample of a study of shared clonotypes between healthy human individuals. Here immunoSEQ multiplex PCR was the method, and the copy in TCRdb shows in-frame clones only, minus some. The sample includes 2,500,000 or so clones, around 93% of them seen just once. Sequenced material: naive CD4+ T cells from PBMCs. The receptors come from a man between 18 and 29 years old in good health. Some clones in this sample may be carry-over from other donors' samples. Both conserved end residues are part of each CDR3. The D gene is left open where the match is weak. The size field is filled for only some rows; it gives once, few, many or a size class.

TRBJ2-7	15	once	TRBD2	TRBV28	TGTGCCAGCAGCTTAGCGGGAGCCCGATCCTACGAGCAGTACTTC	CASSLAGARSYEQYF
TRBJ1-4	16	.	.	TRBV7-2	TGTGCCAGCAGCCCTTCTGTGGGGCCCTACGACGAAAAACTGTTTTTT	CASSPSVGPYDEKLFF
TRBJ2-7	13	.	.	TRBV4-3	TGCGCCAGCAGCCAAGGCGCCCGTTACGAGCAGTACTTC	CASSQGARYEQYF
TRBJ2-5	15	.	TRBD2	TRBV29-1	TGCAGCGTTGTTCCGTCGCTAGCGGAAGAAGAGACCCAGTACTTC	CSVVPSLAEEETQYF
TRBJ2-1	15	.	.	TRBV7-2	TGTGCCAGCAGCTTAAGGACGGACAGCCCCAATGAGCAGTTCTTC	CASSLRTDSPNEQFF
TRBJ1-3	14	.	.	TRBV5-1	TGCGCCAGCAGCTTGGAAACCTCTGGAAACACCATATATTTT	CASSLETSGNTIYF
TRBJ2-5	16	.	TRBD2	TRBV28	TGTGCCAGTTCCCAAAACGGAGCGGGAGTCCAAGAGACCCAGTACTTC	CASSQNGAGVQETQYF
TRBJ2-1	16	.	TRBD1	TRBV4-3	TGCGCCAGCAGCCCTTACAGGGGGAGCTCCTACAATGAGCAGTTCTTC	CASSPYRGSSYNEQFF
TRBJ2-3	14	.	.	TRBV9	TGTGCCAGCAGCGTAGCTAGCAGATCAGATACGCAGTATTTT	CASSVASRSDTQYF
TRBJ2-1	16	.	TRBD2	TRBV5-1	TGCGCCAGCAGCTTGGCCGGCGGACTAGAGGCGGATGAGCAGTTCTTC	CASSLAGGLEADEQFF
TRBJ2-1	14	.	.	TRBV7-3	TGTGCCAGCAGCTTAGAAGGGAGTAGGGATGAGCAGTTCTTC	CASSLEGSRDEQFF
TRBJ2-7	17	.	TRBD2	TRBV15	TGTGCCACCAGCAGAGGGGCCTTAGGTAGCGGGAGCATCGAGCAGTACTTC	CATSRGALGSGSIEQYF
TRBJ2-1	14	.	TRBD2	TRBV19	TGTGCCAGTAGTATAGGGGCGGGAGTAGGCGAGCAGTTCTTC	CASSIGAGVGEQFF
TRBJ1-6	14	.	.	TRBV28	TGTGCCAGCCGCATTCCAGGGTCGGGTTCACCCCTCCACTTT	CASRIPGSGSPLHF
TRBJ2-2	16	.	TRBD2	TRBV5-1	TGCGCCAGCAGCTTGGAGGGTATAGCGGGCACCGGGGAGCTGTTTTTT	CASSLEGIAGTGELFF